The text below deals with one T cell receptor (beta chain). These data come from a study of cytomegalovirus exposure and HLA in healthy donors. Measured with immunoSEQ multiplex PCR; TCRdb has only the in-frame clones, and not every one. The sample gives 200,000 to 250,000 clones, around four fifths of which show up once; around 15% is in the top ten. V lost 2 bases to trimming and J lost 1 base, with 8 bases between them. The CDR3 is 14 residues long. Germline-derived CDR1 and CDR2 are MNHEY and SVGAGI. The chain joins TRBV6-5 to TRBJ1-1, with D tentatively TRBD1 (6 bases). The sequence was collected from a woman aged 25 to 39 in good health and CMV-seropositive. Material for sequencing was PBMCs. The DNA for the CDR3 is TGTGCCAGCAGTTACCGGACAGCGAACACTGAAGCTTTCTTT. Its protein product is CASSYRTANTEAFF.